Listed below are T cell receptor beta chains from one sample, sequenced in a study of shared clonotypes between healthy human individuals. Data came from immunoSEQ multiplex PCR; TCRdb stores just in-frame clones and leaves some out. The sample carries around 1,900,000 clones, around 95% recorded once. The sequenced sample consisted of naive CD8+ T cells from PBMCs. The receptors originated from a man aged 18-30 years in good health. Some clones in this sample may be carry-over from other donors' samples. Both conserved end residues are part of each CDR3. The D gene is left open where the match is weak. Only part of the rows carry a size: once, few, many, or a class if the clone is expanded.

TRBV5-6	-	-	TRBJ2-2	CASSLDGFGGELFF	TGTGCCAGCAGCTTGGATGGGTTTGGAGGGGAGCTGTTTTTT
TRBV7-9	-	-	TRBJ2-5	CASSPTPSREETQYF	TGTGCCAGCAGCCCAACTCCCTCCAGGGAAGAGACCCAGTACTTC
TRBV2	TRBD2	-	TRBJ2-3	CASSVLAGGPDTQYF	TGTGCCAGCAGTGTTCTAGCGGGAGGGCCCGATACGCAGTATTTT
TRBV28	-	-	TRBJ1-1	CASSLGGRFRYTEAFF	TGTGCCAGCAGTTTAGGGGGACGGTTCCGCTATACTGAAGCTTTCTTT
TRBV7-9	TRBD1	-	TRBJ2-7	CASSLVGPRTGAYEQYF	TGTGCCAGCAGCTTAGTGGGACCTAGGACAGGGGCCTACGAGCAGTACTTC
TRBV27	-	-	TRBJ1-1	CASSLNPNTEAFF	TGTGCCAGCAGTTTAAATCCGAACACTGAAGCTTTCTTT
TRBV25-1	TRBD1	once	TRBJ1-2	CASSGQGDYGYTF	TGTGCCAGCAGTGGACAGGGGGACTATGGCTACACCTTC
TRBV27	-	-	TRBJ2-7	CASSTSLAAAGEQYF	TGTGCCAGCAGTACTTCTCTGGCGGCGGCGGGCGAGCAGTACTTC
TRBV10-2	-	-	TRBJ2-2	CASQGGTVPPGELFF	TGCGCCAGCCAAGGCGGTACAGTTCCTCCCGGGGAGCTGTTTTTT
TRBV19	-	few	TRBJ2-7	CASSHRPGWNEQYF	TGTGCCAGTAGTCACAGACCAGGGTGGAACGAGCAGTACTTC
TRBV6-6	TRBD2	once	TRBJ2-1	CASSYLSGSVPNEQFF	TGTGCCAGCAGTTACCTTAGCGGGAGTGTCCCTAATGAGCAGTTCTTC
TRBV2	-	-	TRBJ1-4	CASSEWQGRGEKLFF	TGTGCCAGCAGTGAGTGGCAGGGGAGAGGAGAAAAACTGTTTTTT
TRBV9	TRBD1	-	TRBJ1-2	CASSDHQQGAGYGYTF	TGTGCCAGCAGCGACCATCAACAGGGGGCCGGCTATGGCTACACCTTC
TRBV19	TRBD1	-	TRBJ1-1	CASSPGTGIRPKTEAFF	TGTGCCAGTAGTCCCGGGACAGGGATCAGACCTAAAACTGAAGCTTTCTTT
TRBV6-5	-	once	TRBJ2-7	CASRSRGVTYEQYF	TGTGCCAGCAGATCCCGGGGAGTGACCTACGAGCAGTACTTC
TRBV7-3	-	-	TRBJ1-1	CASSLLGREAFF	TGTGCCAGCAGCTTACTAGGTCGCGAAGCTTTCTTT
TRBV14	-	-	TRBJ2-4	CASSPARLNIQYF	TGTGCCAGCAGCCCCGCTAGGCTTAACATTCAGTACTTC
TRBV18	-	once	TRBJ2-1	CASSPRAVAMEQFF	TGTGCCAGCTCACCACGAGCAGTCGCAATGGAGCAGTTCTTC
TRBV9	-	-	TRBJ1-3	CASSVHTEGFSVGNTIYF	TGTGCCAGCAGCGTACATACAGAGGGATTTTCAGTCGGAAACACCATATATTTT
TRBV7-9	-	-	TRBJ2-3	CASSPARVSRTTDTQYF	TGTGCCAGCAGCCCCGCCAGGGTTAGTAGAACTACAGATACGCAGTATTTT
TRBV13	TRBD2	-	TRBJ2-7	CASSPRTSGPKGQYF	TGTGCCAGCAGCCCGCGTACTAGCGGGCCTAAGGGGCAGTACTTC
TRBV4-2	-	few	TRBJ2-1	CASSQVATNEQFF	TGTGCCAGCAGCCAAGTGGCCACCAATGAGCAGTTCTTC
TRBV11-2	-	-	TRBJ1-3	CASSLGPTGLSGNTIYF	TGTGCCAGCAGCTTAGGTCCTACAGGCCTCTCTGGAAACACCATATATTTT
TRBV7-9	-	-	TRBJ2-7	CASSLGGVASEQYF	TGTGCCAGCAGCTTAGGGGGGGTAGCGTCCGAGCAGTACTTC
TRBV5-5	-	-	TRBJ1-2	CASSLTLRGYTF	TGTGCCAGCAGCTTGACCCTGCGCGGCTACACCTTC
TRBV11-2	-	-	TRBJ1-2	CASSPGPRYGYTF	TGTGCCAGCAGCCCCGGGCCCCGCTATGGCTACACCTTC
TRBV19	-	once	TRBJ1-2	CASNLGSYGYTF	TGTGCCAGTAATCTGGGGTCCTATGGCTACACCTTC
TRBV18	-	-	TRBJ2-7	CASSPGGYEQYF	TGTGCCAGCTCACCAGGGGGCTACGAGCAGTACTTC
TRBV9	TRBD1	-	TRBJ1-2	CASSVGQGAQGYTF	TGTGCCAGCAGCGTGGGGCAGGGGGCTCAGGGCTACACCTTC
TRBV5-6	-	-	TRBJ2-7	CASSRGRTSYEQYF	TGTGCCAGCAGCCGGGGACGGACAAGCTACGAGCAGTACTTC
TRBV7-9	-	few	TRBJ1-1	CASSAPTGLEAFF	TGTGCCAGCAGCGCCCCGACCGGGCTTGAAGCTTTCTTT
TRBV27	TRBD1	-	TRBJ1-2	CASSSRTGRVGYGYTF	TGTGCCAGCAGTTCCCGGACAGGGAGGGTCGGCTATGGCTACACCTTC
TRBV10-3	TRBD2	-	TRBJ2-7	CAISGGLQPYEQYF	TGTGCCATCAGTGGGGGACTACAACCCTACGAGCAGTACTTC
TRBV6-6	-	-	TRBJ2-7	CASMGGPSPYEQYF	TGTGCCAGCATGGGGGGACCCTCCCCCTACGAGCAGTACTTC
TRBV2	-	-	TRBJ1-2	CASSDRGAGDGYTF	TGTGCCAGCAGTGACCGGGGGGCCGGTGATGGCTACACCTTC
TRBV9	-	-	TRBJ1-5	CASSVGRGDQPQHF	TGTGCCAGCAGCGTAGGTCGGGGGGATCAGCCCCAGCATTTT
TRBV7-9	-	-	TRBJ1-3	CASRSVTPGGNTIYF	TGTGCCAGCAGATCGGTTACTCCAGGTGGAAACACCATATATTTT
TRBV6-1	-	-	TRBJ2-2	CASSPAPTNTGELFF	TGTGCCAGCAGTCCGGCACCAACGAACACCGGGGAGCTGTTTTTT
TRBV7-3	TRBD2	-	TRBJ2-3	CASSTSAGDSWATQYF	TGTGCCAGCAGCACGTCAGCGGGAGATAGCTGGGCTACGCAGTATTTT
TRBV7-6	-	few	TRBJ1-1	CASSANHRVRGTEAFF	TGTGCCAGCAGCGCCAACCACAGGGTAAGGGGCACTGAAGCTTTCTTT
TRBV6-5	TRBD1	-	TRBJ2-3	CASRKDRAADTQYF	TGTGCCAGCAGAAAGGACAGGGCCGCAGATACGCAGTATTTT